These T cell receptor beta chains were read from a single sample in a study of cytomegalovirus exposure and HLA in healthy donors. The repertoire was sequenced with immunoSEQ multiplex PCR; TCRdb's copy has only in-frame clones and lacks some. The sample yields 200,000 to 250,000 clones, around 87% seen once. The specimen sequenced was PBMCs. The receptors stem from a woman aged 18-35 years in good health and CMV-seropositive. The CDR3 runs from the conserved cysteine through the conserved F or W. A D gene is named only where the DNA matches it firmly. Clone size appears in some rows only: once, few, many, or a class for an expanded clone.

d_call: TRBD1; v_call: TRBV5-6; j_call: TRBJ1-1; clone_size: once; cdr3_aa: CASSQAGQGEAFF; cdr3_nt: TGTGCCAGCAGCCAAGCCGGACAGGGCGAAGCTTTCTTT
d_call: NA; v_call: TRBV20-1; j_call: TRBJ2-3; clone_size: NA; cdr3_aa: CSAQVSDTQYF; cdr3_nt: TGCAGTGCTCAGGTTTCAGATACGCAGTATTTT
d_call: NA; v_call: TRBV19; j_call: TRBJ1-2; clone_size: NA; cdr3_aa: CASSIRQGYGYTF; cdr3_nt: TGTGCCAGTAGTATTCGGCAGGGATATGGCTACACCTTC
d_call: NA; v_call: TRBV18; j_call: TRBJ1-1; clone_size: few; cdr3_aa: CASSRGATEAFF; cdr3_nt: TGTGCCAGCTCGCGGGGGGCAACTGAAGCTTTCTTT
d_call: TRBD2; v_call: TRBV19; j_call: TRBJ2-1; clone_size: NA; cdr3_aa: CASGKRDSYNEQFF; cdr3_nt: TGTGCCAGTGGGAAGCGGGACTCCTACAATGAGCAGTTCTTC
d_call: TRBD1; v_call: TRBV19; j_call: TRBJ1-4; clone_size: NA; cdr3_aa: CASSILGGRIEKLFF; cdr3_nt: TGTGCCAGTAGTATATTAGGGGGCAGGATTGAAAAACTGTTTTTT
d_call: NA; v_call: TRBV4-1; j_call: TRBJ1-5; clone_size: NA; cdr3_aa: CASSQDRAIGPQHF; cdr3_nt: TGCGCCAGCAGCCAAGACAGGGCCATAGGGCCCCAGCATTTT
d_call: NA; v_call: TRBV6-5; j_call: TRBJ1-1; clone_size: NA; cdr3_aa: CASRSLENTEAFF; cdr3_nt: TGTGCCAGCAGGAGCCTTGAGAACACTGAAGCTTTCTTT
d_call: TRBD2; v_call: TRBV28; j_call: TRBJ2-2; clone_size: NA; cdr3_aa: CASSSILSGRGNGELFF; cdr3_nt: TGTGCCAGCAGTTCCATCCTCAGCGGGAGAGGAAACGGGGAGCTGTTTTTT
d_call: TRBD2; v_call: TRBV27; j_call: TRBJ2-1; clone_size: once; cdr3_aa: CASSFLASGRDEQFF; cdr3_nt: TGTGCCAGCAGTTTTTTGGCTAGCGGGAGAGATGAGCAGTTCTTC
d_call: NA; v_call: TRBV5-1; j_call: TRBJ2-7; clone_size: NA; cdr3_aa: CASSLDGGGYYEQYF; cdr3_nt: TGCGCCAGCAGCTTGGACGGAGGCGGGTACTACGAGCAGTACTTC
d_call: NA; v_call: TRBV6-1; j_call: TRBJ1-4; clone_size: NA; cdr3_aa: CATPSSVPNEKLFF; cdr3_nt: TGTGCCACCCCGTCAAGCGTCCCTAATGAAAAACTGTTTTTT
d_call: TRBD2; v_call: TRBV15; j_call: TRBJ2-7; clone_size: NA; cdr3_aa: CATSRLRTSGWRGYLEQYF; cdr3_nt: TGTGCCACCAGCAGACTGAGGACTAGCGGGTGGAGGGGATATTTGGAGCAGTACTTC
d_call: NA; v_call: TRBV28; j_call: TRBJ2-6; clone_size: NA; cdr3_aa: CASSSPRSGANVLTF; cdr3_nt: TGTGCCAGCAGTTCTCCCCGCTCTGGGGCCAACGTCCTGACTTTC
d_call: TRBD2; v_call: TRBV5-6; j_call: TRBJ2-1; clone_size: NA; cdr3_aa: CASSREDSYNEQFF; cdr3_nt: TGTGCCAGCAGCCGGGAGGACTCCTACAATGAGCAGTTCTTC
d_call: TRBD2; v_call: TRBV9; j_call: TRBJ2-1; clone_size: NA; cdr3_aa: CASSNPGLALTSSYNEQFF; cdr3_nt: TGTGCCAGCAGCAACCCGGGACTAGCGCTGACGAGCTCCTACAATGAGCAGTTCTTC
d_call: TRBD1; v_call: TRBV2; j_call: TRBJ1-1; clone_size: NA; cdr3_aa: CASSGGTGYYAEAFF; cdr3_nt: TGTGCCAGCAGTGGCGGGACAGGGTATTATGCTGAAGCTTTCTTT